Below, 17 T cell receptor beta chains from the same sample are listed, as sequenced in a study of T-cell reconstitution after alpha-beta-depleted transplantation in children. Library preparation (for TCRbeta) was performed with unique molecular identifiers. MiXCR, run by TCRdb on the PCR reads, gives a single entry per CDR3 protein. The table includes nearly 250,000 distinct CDR3 sequences, approximately 8.9% detected once. The material sequenced was PBMCs, mostly from graft donor cells, taken 180 days after TCRalphabeta/CD19-depleted stem cell transplant. All receptors derive from a male patient younger than 18 who had a stem cell transplant for acute lymphoblastic leukemia, so the T cells may come from the graft donor.

This clonotype was counted ten times or more. V is TRBV13 and J is TRBJ1-3; no clear D. Trimming took 6 bases from V and 4 from J, leaving 4 bases between them. The germline gives CDR1 PRHDT, CDR2 FYEKMQ (reference sequence). This CDR3 is 11 amino acids long. The chain's CDR3 is CASSTGNTIYF. CDR3 sequence (DNA): TGTGCCAGCAGTACCGGAAACACCATATATTTT.

This clonotype came up many times. The rearrangement joins TRBV12-3 or TRBV12-4 to TRBJ2-2; 11 nucleotides align to TRBD2. The CDR3 is 15 residues long. With V trimmed by 5 bases and J by 1 base, 0 bases remained unmatched. The CDR3 is CASSTSGGNTGELFF. DNA of the CDR3: TGTGCCAGCAGTACTAGCGGGGGGAACACCGGGGAGCTGTTTTTT.

This clonotype was seen repeatedly, ten times or more. This rearrangement joins TRBV4-1 to TRBJ2-3, with D unresolved. The CDR3 loop spans 14 amino acids. The V end lost 0 bases, the J end lost 0 bases, and 4 bases lay between the germline ends. Germline values: CDR1 MGHRA, CDR2 YSYEKL. Here the CDR3 DNA reads TGCGCCAGCAGCCAAGATCCTAGCACAGATACGCAGTATTTT. Protein sequence: CASSQDPSTDTQYF.

This clonotype has at least ten counts. The chain couples TRBV24-1 to TRBJ1-2; 7 bases are a match to TRBD1. Germline loops: CDR1 KGHDR, CDR2 SFDVKD. Trimming at V came to 3 bases and at J to 7 bases, leaving 10 bases not matched to a gene. The CDR3 extends over 15 amino acids. This CDR3 reads CATSDPGQLNSGYTF. CDR3 bases: TGTGCCACCAGTGATCCGGGACAGCTTAATAGTGGCTACACCTTC.

This clonotype was seen ten or more times. The chain couples TRBV28 to TRBJ2-7, with D possibly matching TRBD1 (5 bases). The CDR3 extends over 13 amino acids. V was trimmed by 5 bases and J by 7 bases, leaving 15 bases between them. CDR1 and CDR2 (germline): MDHEN, SYDVKM. The CDR3 protein is CASSPPTGREQYF. The CDR3 DNA reads TGTGCCAGCAGTCCCCCCACAGGACGGGAGCAGTACTTC.

This clonotype was seen ten or more times. The CDR3 here is CASSRTGLVGQPQHF. CDR3 nucleotide sequence: TGTGCCAGCAGTCGCACAGGGTTGGTGGGTCAGCCCCAGCATTTT. This rearrangement joins TRBV6-5 to TRBJ1-5; D perhaps matches TRBD1 (6 bases). The V and J ends lost 5 bases and 6 bases respectively, with 17 bases between them. This CDR3 spans 15 amino acids. Germline CDR1 reads MNHEY; CDR2 reads SVGAGI.

This clonotype was counted ten times or more. The chain uses TRBV18 and TRBJ2-5; D might be TRBD2 (5 bases). The V gene lost 0 bases and the J gene lost 5 bases, with 16 bases spanning the gap. Germline CDR1 KGHSH, CDR2 LQKENI. The CDR3 extends over 16 amino acids. Here the CDR3 DNA reads TGTGCCAGCTCACCACCGGCCAGGACTTTCCGCGAGACCCAGTACTTC. It encodes CASSPPARTFRETQYF.

This clonotype was observed at least ten times. This sequence joins TRBV2 and TRBJ1-1; 9 nucleotides align to TRBD1. The CDR3 has 14 amino acids. CDR1 SNHLY and CDR2 FYNNEI come from the germline V gene. V shed 5 bases and J 2 bases; nucleotides not matched to a gene: 3. CDR3 sequence: CASSRQGENTEAFF. The CDR3 bases are TGTGCCAGCAGTAGACAGGGGGAAAACACTGAAGCTTTCTTT. The full variable domain, with the rest looked up from reference TRBV2 and TRBJ1-1, is EPEVTQTPSHQVTQMGQEVILRCVPISNHLYFYWYRQILGQKVEFLVSFYNNEISEKSEIFDDQFSVERPDGSNFTLKIRSTKLEDSAMYFCASSRQGENTEAFFGQGTRLTVV.

J is TRBJ2-7 and V is TRBV5-1; D is perhaps TRBD1 (6 bases). Trimming cost V 5 bases and J 7 bases, with 10 bases left between them. CDR1 SGHRS and CDR2 YFSETQ come from the germline V gene. The CDR3 runs to 11 residues. CDR3 sequence: CASRQGTEQYF. DNA for the CDR3: TGCGCCAGCAGGCAAGGGACAGAGCAGTACTTC.

This clonotype was detected ten times or more. The rearrangement joins TRBV5-1 to TRBJ2-2, with TRBD1 matching over 7 bases. The CDR3 consists of 14 residues. CDR1 and CDR2 (germline): SGHRS, YFSETQ. V trimming: 9 bases; J trimming: 1 base; junction bases outside the gene matches: 6. The CDR3 here is CATQTGQNTGELFF. The CDR3 nucleotides read TGCGCCACCCAGACAGGGCAGAACACCGGGGAGCTGTTTTTT.

This chain joins TRBV19 and TRBJ1-1; D is possibly TRBD1 (6 bases). The CDR3 contains 14 residues. Between the trimmed V and J ends, which lost 7 bases and 2 bases, there was a span of 14 bases. Germline V gene data show CDR1 as LNHDA and CDR2 as SQIVND (reference sequence). The CDR3 reads CASNPTGSNTEAFF. The CDR3 DNA sequence: TGTGCCAGTAACCCGACAGGAAGTAACACTGAAGCTTTCTTT.

This clonotype was recorded many times. This rearrangement joins TRBV27 to TRBJ2-1; 11 bases match TRBD2. V gave up 4 bases and J gave up 2 bases; unmatched junction bases: 4. CDR1 and CDR2 (germline): MNHEY, SMNVEV (reference sequence). This CDR3 is 16 amino acids long. The CDR3 spells CASSSLAGGPYNEQFF. The CDR3 DNA follows: TGTGCCAGCAGTTCATTAGCGGGAGGGCCCTACAATGAGCAGTTCTTC.

This clonotype was detected ten times or more. This chain uses TRBV29-1 with TRBJ2-3; no reliable D call. The CDR3 is 15 amino acids. Germline-derived CDR1 and CDR2 are SQVTM and ANQGSEA. Trimming left V 5 bases short and J 1 base short, with 16 bases between. The DNA of the CDR3 is TGCAGCGTTTTAGGGATTCGGTACGGCACAGATACGCAGTATTTT. As protein: CSVLGIRYGTDTQYF.

This clonotype was recorded at least ten times. V is TRBV20-1 and J is TRBJ1-1; TRBD1 matches 7 bases. The CDR3 runs 14 residues. Germline CDR1 DFQATT, CDR2 SNEGSKA (reference sequence). J lost 5 bases, V lost 0 bases, and 6 bases had no gene match. The CDR3 here is CSARDSTGWTEAFF. The CDR3 DNA is TGCAGTGCTAGAGATTCGACAGGGTGGACTGAAGCTTTCTTT.

The sample holds many counts of this clonotype. V gene TRBV7-8 combines with J gene TRBJ1-1, with 11 bases identical to TRBD1. CDR3 size: 19 residues. With 6 bases clipped from V and 3 bases from J, the junction kept 18 bases outside the gene matches. Germline CDR1 reads SGHVS; CDR2 reads FQNEAQ. In DNA, the CDR3 is TGTGCCAGCAGGAAACGATGGACAGGGGGCACAGCCTTAGACACTGAAGCTTTCTTT. Its protein is CASRKRWTGGTALDTEAFF.

Many counts were recorded for this clonotype. The V and J genes are TRBV12-3 or TRBV12-4 and TRBJ2-3, with 14 bases matching TRBD2. The J segment lost 2 bases and the V segment lost 6 bases, leaving 7 bases of the junction unmatched. The CDR3 contains 17 residues. The CDR3 spells CASSRTSGRFTTDTQYF. Here the CDR3 DNA reads TGTGCCAGCAGCCGGACTAGCGGGAGGTTTACCACAGATACGCAGTATTTT.

At least ten counts were recorded for this clonotype. The CDR3 loop reads CASSRGVYPGTASYEQYF. CDR3 nucleotide sequence: TGTGCCAGCAGCCGGGGCGTCTATCCCGGGACAGCGTCCTACGAGCAGTACTTC. The V gene is TRBV3-1, the J gene TRBJ2-7; 7 bases agree with TRBD1. This CDR3 contains 18 residues. The germline V gene encodes CDR1 LGHDT and CDR2 YNNKEL (reference sequence). V shed 4 bases, J shed 1 base, and the junction held 16 bases outside the gene matches.